A selection of T cell receptor beta chains follows, all from one sample in a study of blood T cells in healthy people across ages. TCRdb re-called the 5' RACE reads with MiXCR, one entry per CDR3 protein. The sample holds around 1.5 million distinct CDR3 sequences, roughly 32% seen once. Sequencing was done on a sample of blood. All receptors derive from a woman aged 30 to 39 in good health. CDR3s include the opening cysteine and the closing phenylalanine or tryptophan. The order of the fields is V gene, clone size, CDR3 protein. Clone size is stated in some rows and not others, as once, few, many or a class when expanded.

>TRBV6-1|-
CASRQTGTGVGYTF
>TRBV30|-
CAWSVNTDTQYF
>TRBV14|few
CASSQDRTFRTQYF
>TRBV20-1|many
CSARRLAGGTYNEQFF
>TRBV27|many
CASRIDIGTGSSYNSPLHF
>TRBV24-1|-
CATSDLTAHNEQFF
>TRBV15|few
CATSRGLAGEETQYF
>TRBV28|-
CASSGRPRGRETQYF
>TRBV6-1|few
CASSDRGGRNTEAFF
>TRBV20-1|many
CSASLLQAGAGVTDTQYF
>TRBV7-3|many
CASSPSTGLGANVLTF
>TRBV4-1|few
CASSQTASGGTYEQYF
>TRBV27|-
CASSRIQGADLYYGYTF
>TRBV4-1|few
CASSQVGEGTPGTEAFF
>TRBV14|-
CASSQIAVPYNEQFF
>TRBV10-3|-
CAINPSGGRYGYTF
>TRBV6-6|many
CASKGARETQYF
>TRBV7-9|few
CASREVSGRADEQFF
>TRBV6-1|-
CASSPLDPYSPLHF
>TRBV5-1|-
CASSPMGQQETQYF
>TRBV28|few
CASTPPGTRDIQYF
>TRBV7-9|few
CASSSTGPDGYTF
>TRBV4-2|few
CASSKTSPGTGVPEQYF
>TRBV6-5|-
CASRMTSGPYEQYF
>TRBV2|-
CASSRTGESYNEQFF
>TRBV7-9|many
CASSTSGYQETQYF
>TRBV20-1|-
CSAPTSGTYEQYF
>TRBV15|-
CATSRETSSYNEQFF
>TRBV27|many
CASSFRGYGTDTQYF
>TRBV6-5|-
CASGDRVSGELFF
>TRBV7-2|-
CAGSEGLAVDNEQFF
>TRBV9|-
CASSLGPQEAQYF
>TRBV4-1|-
CASLGPSGKDNAQFF
>TRBV28|many
CASSTHRGIKAVNEQFF
>TRBV20-1|few
CSARDEGRAQHF
>TRBV6-6|few
CASRLANRNNQPQHF
>TRBV4-1|many
CASSQVATNEKLFF
>TRBV28|-
CASRNPGFQANYGYTF
>TRBV20-1|few
CSARTPSGKGNEQYF